The 23 T cell receptor beta chains listed next were all sequenced from one sample in a study of cytomegalovirus exposure and HLA in healthy donors. The PCR employed 60 Vbeta primers together with 13 Jbeta primers. Some clones are missing from TCRdb's copy, which holds only in-frame ones; the method was immunoSEQ multiplex PCR. Here the sample spans 90,000 to 120,000 clones, approximately 76% being singletons. The sequencing input was PBMCs. These receptors were obtained from a man between 18 and 35 years old in good health and CMV-seronegative.

This clone was seen just once. This sequence joins TRBV4-3 and TRBJ2-3, with D possibly being TRBD1 (6 bases). Germline loops: CDR1 LGHNA, CDR2 YSLEER. This CDR3 has 15 amino acids. V shed 0 bases and J shed 1 base, with 8 bases lying between them. CDR3 in DNA: TGCGCCAGCAGCCAAGACAGGACAGGCACAGATACGCAGTATTTT. It specifies CASSQDRTGTDTQYF.

In this sample, this clone turned up once. This chain joins TRBV2 and TRBJ2-3; a possible D gene is TRBD1 (5 bases). CDR1 and CDR2 from the germline V gene are SNHLY and FYNNEI. Between the trimmed V and J ends, which lost 7 bases and 6 bases, there was a span of 8 bases. The CDR3 loop spans 11 amino acids. The CDR3: CASTRADTQYF. The CDR3 DNA is TGTGCCAGCACCAGGGCCGATACGCAGTATTTT.

This clone was seen more than once but under ten times. The CDR3, as DNA: TGTGCCAGCAGTGATGGGACAGCTCGCTCTGGGGCCAACGTCCTGACTTTC. As protein: CASSDGTARSGANVLTF. The chain links TRBV2 to TRBJ2-6; 7 bases are a match to TRBD1. The germline gives CDR1 SNHLY, CDR2 FYNNEI. CDR3 length: 17 amino acids. Trimming at V came to 3 bases and at J to 0 bases, leaving 5 bases not matched to a gene.

This chain connects TRBV7-9 to TRBJ2-3; 8 bases agree with TRBD1. CDR3 length: 12 amino acids. Germline-derived CDR1 and CDR2 are SEHNR and FQNEAQ (reference sequence). The ends lost 8 bases at V and 9 bases at J; junction bases unmatched: 7. CDR3 residues: CASGPTGETQYF. CDR3 coding DNA: TGTGCCAGCGGGCCGACAGGGGAGACGCAGTATTTT.

V usage is TRBV6-6 and J usage is TRBJ1-1; D remains ambiguous. The V end lost 6 bases, the J end lost 4 bases, and 12 bases lay between the germline ends. The CDR3 runs 13 residues. The germline V gene encodes CDR1 MNHNY and CDR2 SVGAGI (reference sequence). This chain's CDR3 is CASSSIGSTEAFF. The CDR3 bases are TGTGCCAGCAGCTCCATTGGGAGCACTGAAGCTTTCTTT.

The chain employs TRBV5-6 and TRBJ2-3; the match to TRBD2 covers 12 bases. Germline CDR1 and CDR2: SGHDT and YYEEEE. J lost 2 bases, V lost 3 bases, and 7 bases had no gene match. The CDR3 has 17 residues. Here the CDR3 reads CASSSPRLAGVTDTQYF. CDR3 nucleotides: TGTGCCAGCAGCTCTCCACGACTAGCGGGGGTCACAGATACGCAGTATTTT.

This rearrangement joins TRBV19 to TRBJ2-1; possibly TRBD2 for D (5 bases). The germline gives CDR1 LNHDA, CDR2 SQIVND (reference sequence). The CDR3 runs to 13 residues. Trimming removed 3 bases at V and 13 bases at J, with 16 bases between. CDR3 region: CASSMGWGVVQFF. In DNA, the CDR3 is TGTGCCAGTAGTATGGGCTGGGGAGTGGTACAGTTCTTC. Looking up the rest from reference TRBV19 and TRBJ2-1 gives the full variable domain: DGGITQSPKYLFRKEGQNVTLSCEQNLNHDAMYWYRQDPGQGLRLIYYSQIVNDFQKGDIAEGYSVSREKKESFPLTVTSAQKNPTAFYLCASSMGWGVVQFFGPGTRLTVL.

For the CDR3, the DNA is TGTGCCAGCAGCGTTGTGACAGGGGGAACGGGGGCTGAAGCTTTCTTT. It translates to CASSVVTGGTGAEAFF. The chain combines TRBV9 with TRBJ1-1; 9 nucleotides line up with TRBD1. The CDR3 consists of 16 residues. V was clipped by 2 bases and J by 6 bases; unmatched bases: 11. Germline V gene sequence: CDR1 SGDLS, CDR2 YYNGEE. The full variable domain, in which reference TRBV9 and TRBJ1-1 provide the parts outside the CDR3, is DSGVTQTPKHLITATGQRVTLRCSPRSGDLSVYWYQQSLDQGLQFLIQYYNGEERAKGNILERFSAQQFPDLHSELNLSSLELGDSALYFCASSVVTGGTGAEAFFGQGTRLTVV.

This chain uses TRBV2 with TRBJ1-2, with D possibly being TRBD1 (5 bases). Germline V CDR1 and CDR2: SNHLY, FYNNEI. V shed 6 bases and J shed 8 bases, with 16 bases lying between them. The CDR3 sequence is 13 residues long. CDR3 bases: TGTGCCAGCAGCCGGGACTCTTTGGAGGGCTACACCTTC. Translating it yields CASSRDSLEGYTF.

This clone has a handful of counts. V usage is TRBV7-9 and J usage is TRBJ1-2; D gene uncertain. Germline CDR1 reads SEHNR; CDR2 reads FQNEAQ (reference sequence). V lost 0 bases and J 8 bases, leaving 7 bases between the germline ends. The CDR3 sequence is 12 residues long. The DNA of the CDR3 is TGTGCCAGCAGCTTAGCTACTTCGGGCTACACCTTC. As protein: CASSLATSGYTF.

The chain couples TRBV29-1 to TRBJ2-5; D is perhaps TRBD2 (6 bases). CDR1 SQVTM and CDR2 ANQGSEA come from the germline V gene. The CDR3 is 13 amino acids. Trimming cost V 6 bases and J 7 bases, with 18 bases left between them. The CDR3 DNA sequence: TGCAGCGTCCGCGACTCTAGCGAGGCGACCCAGTACTTC. It specifies CSVRDSSEATQYF.

The chain uses TRBV5-1 and TRBJ2-1, with 12 bases identical to TRBD2. The CDR3 length is 14 residues. V dropped 6 bases and J dropped 6; count of bases not matched to a gene: 4. Germline assignment: CDR1 SGHRS and CDR2 YFSETQ. In DNA form, the CDR3 reads TGCGCCAGCAAGCTAGCGGGGGGGGTCAATGAGCAGTTCTTC. Residues: CASKLAGGVNEQFF.

This clone was observed a few times. This rearrangement joins TRBV9 to TRBJ2-5; D is perhaps TRBD2 (6 bases). Per the germline V gene, CDR1 is SGDLS and CDR2 is YYNGEE. The CDR3 length is 14 residues. Deletions cut 4 bases from V and 5 bases from J, with 15 bases between. In DNA form, the CDR3 reads TGTGCCAGCAGCAGTGGTGGGGCGGGGGAGACCCAGTACTTC. Its protein is CASSSGGAGETQYF.

This clone was seen a handful of times. The V and J genes are TRBV5-1 and TRBJ2-7; no clear D gene. The germline V and J ends were trimmed by 1 base and 2 bases, with 10 bases remaining between them. Germline CDR1 reads SGHRS; CDR2 reads YFSETQ. This CDR3 is built from 14 residues. The DNA of the CDR3 is TGCGCCAGCAGCTTGACAGCTCTGCCCTACGAGCAGTACTTC. Translated: CASSLTALPYEQYF.

V gene TRBV27 combines with J gene TRBJ1-4; possibly TRBD1 for D (5 bases). The length of the CDR3 is 18 residues. Germline CDR1 MNHEY, CDR2 SMNVEV (reference sequence). Written as DNA, the CDR3 is TGTGCTCGTTGGGAGGGGCAGGGACCTCTAGCAACTAATGAAAAACTGTTTTTT. This gives the protein CARWEGQGPLATNEKLFF.

The V call is TRBV7-8, the J call TRBJ2-7, with D possibly matching TRBD2 (6 bases). The germline gives CDR1 SGHVS, CDR2 FQNEAQ. Trimming pared 3 bases from V and 6 bases from J, leaving 15 bases between. The CDR3 length is 14 residues. CDR3 sequence (DNA): TGTGCCAGCAGCTTGAGACTAGTAAGGGGCGAGCAGTACTTC. Its translation is CASSLRLVRGEQYF.

The CDR3 nucleotides read TGTGCCAGTAGGAGTAGCGGATTCACAGATACGCAGTATTTT. It is translated as CASRSSGFTDTQYF. The V and J genes are TRBV19 and TRBJ2-3, with D perhaps TRBD2 (6 bases). The CDR3 is made up of 14 amino acids. In germline, CDR1 is LNHDA, CDR2 SQIVND (reference sequence). Trimming removed 6 bases at V and 2 bases at J, with 12 bases between. Using reference TRBV19 and TRBJ2-3 for the parts outside the CDR3, the full variable domain is DGGITQSPKYLFRKEGQNVTLSCEQNLNHDAMYWYRQDPGQGLRLIYYSQIVNDFQKGDIAEGYSVSREKKESFPLTVTSAQKNPTAFYLCASRSSGFTDTQYFGPGTRLTVL.

CDR3 region: CASSLGARAETQYF. CDR3 DNA: TGTGCCAGCAGCTTGGGGGCGCGGGCAGAGACCCAGTACTTC. The V call is TRBV5-8, the J call TRBJ2-5, with D tentatively TRBD2 (5 bases). Trimming stripped 0 bases from V and 4 bases from J, with 10 bases between. Germline CDR1 and CDR2: SGHTS and YDEGEE. The CDR3 has 14 amino acids.

The sample holds one count of this clone. V gene TRBV28 combines with J gene TRBJ2-7; 10 nucleotides align to TRBD1. Per germline, CDR1 MDHEN and CDR2 SYDVKM. There are 21 residues in the CDR3. J lost 0 bases, V lost 4 bases, and 21 bases had no gene match. CDR3 DNA: TGTGCCAGCAGTTCACCCGGCAAGACAGGGGGCGTGTGGGGGAGCTCCTACGAGCAGTACTTC. This encodes CASSSPGKTGGVWGSSYEQYF.

This clone showed up just once. The V call is TRBV5-6, the J call TRBJ1-2, with TRBD1 matching over 8 bases. The CDR3 length is 14 residues. Germline V gene sequence: CDR1 SGHDT, CDR2 YYEEEE. Losses at the gene ends were 5 bases for V and 1 base for J; bases not matched to a gene: 4. CDR3 sequence: CASRSTGVNYGYTF. In nucleotides, the CDR3 is TGTGCCAGCAGATCGACAGGGGTTAACTATGGCTACACCTTC.

The gene calls are TRBV10-3 and TRBJ1-2; 7 nucleotides match TRBD1. The germline gives CDR1 ENHRY, CDR2 SYGVKD. Losses at the gene ends were 6 bases for V and 7 bases for J; bases not matched to a gene: 14. The CDR3 sequence is 15 residues long. The CDR3 nucleotides read TGTGCCATCAGCAACAGGGGCCGGAGATTGGGTGGCTACACCTTC. It encodes CAISNRGRRLGGYTF.

This chain connects TRBV5-4 to TRBJ2-7; D may be TRBD2 (7 bases). The germline V gene encodes CDR1 SGHNT and CDR2 YYREEE (reference sequence). Deletions cut 0 bases from V and 4 bases from J, with 14 bases between. The CDR3 covers 15 residues. The CDR3 loop reads CASSLEWGGGYEQYF. CDR3 bases: TGTGCCAGCAGCTTGGAGTGGGGGGGCGGGTACGAGCAGTACTTC.

With respect to this clone: Other DNA variants within this sample encode the same CDR3. The V and J genes are TRBV5-1 and TRBJ1-2; possibly TRBD1 for D (5 bases). The germline V gene encodes CDR1 SGHRS and CDR2 YFSETQ. This CDR3 has 14 residues. V dropped 1 base and J dropped 1 base, with 8 bases sitting between them. CDR3 amino acids: CASSLRQGNYGYTF. The CDR3 DNA sequence: TGCGCCAGCAGCTTGAGGCAGGGTAACTATGGCTACACCTTC.